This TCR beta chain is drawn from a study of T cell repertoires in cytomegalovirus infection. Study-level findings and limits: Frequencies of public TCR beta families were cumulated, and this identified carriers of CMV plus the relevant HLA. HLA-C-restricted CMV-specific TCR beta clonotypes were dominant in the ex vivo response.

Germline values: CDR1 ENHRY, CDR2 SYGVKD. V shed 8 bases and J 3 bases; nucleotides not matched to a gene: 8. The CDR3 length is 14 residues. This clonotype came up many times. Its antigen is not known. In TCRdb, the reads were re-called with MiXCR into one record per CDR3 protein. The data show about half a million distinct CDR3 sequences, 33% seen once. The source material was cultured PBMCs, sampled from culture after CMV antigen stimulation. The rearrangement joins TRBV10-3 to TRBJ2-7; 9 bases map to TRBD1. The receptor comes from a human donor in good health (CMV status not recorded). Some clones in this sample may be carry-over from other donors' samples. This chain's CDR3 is CAISPGQGSYEQYF. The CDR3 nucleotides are TGTGCCATCTCCCCCGGACAGGGGAGCTACGAGCAGTACTTC.